This paragraph reports one T cell receptor beta chain. Its antigen is currently unknown. CDR1 and CDR2 from the germline V gene are SGHNT and YYREEE (reference sequence). J gave up 4 bases and V 4 bases, and 5 bases lay outside the gene matches. The CDR3 consists of 15 residues. Repertoires were generated with immunoSEQ multiplex PCR, while TCRdb's copy carries only in-frame clones and drops some. The table has roughly 100,000 clones, over 75% seen once. This sample is part of a study of graft-versus-host responses after intestinal transplantation. Study background: Multivisceral, liver-intestinal, or isolated intestinal transplants were given to recipients. Every one of the recipients received anti-thymocyte globulin induction and afterwards took tacrolimus and steroids for about 3 years.

The chain combines TRBV5-4 with TRBJ1-6; 7 bases line up with TRBD1. This specimen was unstimulated CD4+ T cells sorted from spleen or lymph node cells, taken before intestinal transplant. The clonotype comes from a human donor who received an intestinal transplant. This CDR3 is CASSQLTGYNSPLHF. As DNA, the CDR3 is TGTGCCAGCAGCCAACTGACAGGGTATAATTCACCCCTCCACTTT.